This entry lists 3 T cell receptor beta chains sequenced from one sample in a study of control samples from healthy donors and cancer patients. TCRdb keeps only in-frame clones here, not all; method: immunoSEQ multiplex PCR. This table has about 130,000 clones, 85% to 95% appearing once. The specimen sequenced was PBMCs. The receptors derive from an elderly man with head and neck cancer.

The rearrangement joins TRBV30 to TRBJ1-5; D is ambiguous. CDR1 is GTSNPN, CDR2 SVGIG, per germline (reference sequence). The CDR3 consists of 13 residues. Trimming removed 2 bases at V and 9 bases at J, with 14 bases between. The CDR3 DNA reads TGTGCCTGGAGTACCCCAGGCTTTTGGCCCCAGCATTTT. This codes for CAWSTPGFWPQHF. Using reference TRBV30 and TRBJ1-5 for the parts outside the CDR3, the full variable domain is SQTIHQWPATLVQPVGSPLSLECTVEGTSNPNLYWYRQAAGRGLQLLFYSVGIGQISSEVPQNLSASRPQDRQFILSSKKLLLSDSGFYLCAWSTPGFWPQHFGDGTRLSIL.

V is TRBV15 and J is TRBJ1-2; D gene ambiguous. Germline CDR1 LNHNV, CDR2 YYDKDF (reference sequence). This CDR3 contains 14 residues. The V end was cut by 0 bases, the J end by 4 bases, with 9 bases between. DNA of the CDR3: TGTGCCACCAGCAGAGATCCGGGTGCCTATGGCTACACCTTC. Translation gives CATSRDPGAYGYTF.

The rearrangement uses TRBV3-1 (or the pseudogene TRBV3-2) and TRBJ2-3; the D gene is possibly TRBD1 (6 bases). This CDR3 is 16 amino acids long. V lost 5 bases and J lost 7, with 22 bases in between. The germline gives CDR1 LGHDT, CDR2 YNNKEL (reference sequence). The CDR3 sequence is CASSGDIGARENTQYF. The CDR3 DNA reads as TGTGCCAGCAGCGGGGACATTGGGGCGCGAGAGAATACGCAGTATTTT.